Detailed here is one T cell receptor beta chain. Its antigen remains unidentified. Within one base of it there is no much larger clone, and no base qualities were kept. Library preparation used the immunoSEQ multiplex PCR assay. In its TCRdb copy, this immuneACCESS table keeps in-frame sequences only and misses some clones. Where compared with another copy, unresolved V genes explain less than half of these, and the others have no known cause. This sample lists hundreds of thousands of clones; around 87% were detected once. Of the sample, about 0.0094% falls within the top ten clones. This entry belongs to a study of shared T cell receptors in the human thymus (dated by TCRdb to the early 2020s). As for the study more broadly: The study examined how the human thymus generates shared, self-reactive T-cell receptor alpha chains.

The germline V gene (reference sequence) specifies MNHEY as CDR1 and SMNVEV as CDR2. Deletion took 2 bases off V and 5 bases off J, with a span of 22 bases between the germline ends. The CDR3 goes from the cysteine to the phenylalanine over 18 residues. CDR3 DNA only is kept here, 54 bases in frame from base 1. Separately, the same data were catalogued under a study of human thymus T cells. In that second paper, the authors write: Immunologically healthy infants undergoing open corrective cardiac surgery for congenital heart defects in Finland were used as donors. Thymus tissue was collected as surgical resects that were removed during corrective cardiac surgery. V and J gene segment usage appeared biased in both thymic and peripheral blood repertoires. The related research reported highly overlapping thymic TCR repertoires among unrelated individuals. The study used roughly eight infant thymus samples plus four related peripheral blood samples to characterize TCR alpha and beta repertoires. The cohort included over five male and two female infants, with donor ages spanning 7 to 244 days. After being mechanically released from the tissue, thymocytes were kept at -70 degrees C in pellets of about 10-32 million cells. A QIAsymphony instrument was used to extract genomic DNA from the frozen cell pellets. The immunoSEQ multiplex PCR assay was used to amplify the TCRB and TCRAD loci from a standardized quantity of quality-controlled genomic DNA. The amplicons spanned the V(D)J region and were long enough to cover the CDR3 and allow V and J genes to be identified. The amplicons were sequenced on an Illumina platform via the commercial immunoSEQ service. Primer bias and sequencing errors were corrected using previously described methods, and TCRAD and TCRB definitions followed the IMGT database. Repertoires were analysed with immunoSEQ Analyzer 3.0 and VDJTools, covering basic statistics, V/J segment usage, diversity estimates, rarefaction and pairwise overlap. Diversity was estimated with Chao1, ChaoE, Efron-Thisted, Shannon and inverse Simpson indices, and also on datasets down-sampled to the smallest sample. For repertoire overlap, CDR3 nucleotide sequence, V gene and J gene had to match strictly, and clustering was done by Jaccard-based multidimensional scaling. Thymus samples yielded on average around 800,000 unique TCRB clonotypes, compared with 80,000 to 95,000 from blood samples.

What was sequenced was thymocytes. The chain couples TRBV27 to TRBJ1-5; TRBD1 could be the D gene, as 5 bases match. This sequence originates from a boy under two years old with a congenital heart defect. Donor details come from another sample of the same person, matched by shared clones. The bases read TGTGCCAGCAGTTTAAACCCCCCCGGCAGGGTTGGAGATCAGCCCCAGCATTTT. This is translated as CASSLNPPGRVGDQPQHF.